These T cell receptor beta chains were read from a single sample in a study of molecular identifiers for immune sequencing clone quantification. Using its own MiXCR run on the PCR reads, TCRdb lists one record per CDR3 protein. This table has about 630,000 distinct CDR3 sequences, less than 30% appearing once. The sequencing input was naive CD8+ T cells from blood, with Jurkat cell RNA spiked in. These receptors all come from a human donor in good health. Some libraries in this study had Jurkat cell RNA spiked in. Each CDR3 is given with its conserved first and last residue. The D gene is left open where the match is weak. Rows may omit the clone size; those that give it use once, few, many or a size class.

D,size,V,J,CDR3,DNA
-,many,TRBV14,TRBJ2-6,CASSGGPGANVLTF,TGTGCCAGCAGCGGGGGCCCTGGGGCCAACGTCCTGACTTTC
-,many,TRBV28,TRBJ1-1,CASSLRGDSTEAFF,TGTGCCAGCAGTTTGCGGGGGGACTCCACTGAAGCTTTCTTT
TRBD1,-,TRBV12-3/TRBV12-4,TRBJ2-6,CASSWDRGTVLTF,TGTGCCAGCAGTTGGGACAGGGGCACCGTCCTGACTTTC
TRBD2,few,TRBV30,TRBJ2-3,CAWSLLAGGSDTQYF,TGTGCCTGGAGTCTTTTAGCGGGAGGGTCAGATACGCAGTATTTT
-,-,TRBV27,TRBJ2-7,CASSLTWGGPYEQYF,TGTGCCAGCAGTTTAACGTGGGGGGGGCCCTACGAGCAGTACTTC
-,few,TRBV19,TRBJ2-6,CASRLPGANVLTF,TGTGCCAGTCGCCTCCCTGGGGCCAACGTCCTGACTTTC
TRBD1,few,TRBV19,TRBJ2-3,CASSPDRGPTDTQYF,TGTGCCAGTAGCCCCGACAGGGGGCCCACAGATACGCAGTATTTT
TRBD1,-,TRBV29-1,TRBJ2-7,CSVEIVSGTGPSYEQYF,TGCAGCGTTGAAATTGTAAGTGGGACAGGGCCCTCCTACGAGCAGTACTTC
-,-,TRBV7-7,TRBJ1-4,CASRPGQITTNEKLFF,TGTGCCAGCAGGCCAGGGCAAATTACAACTAATGAAAAACTGTTTTTT
TRBD2,-,TRBV9,TRBJ2-2,CAPSGGGAFGHGPRQLFF,TGTGCCCCCAGCGGGGGGGGGGCTTTCGGACATGGGCCCCGGCAGCTGTTTTTT
-,few,TRBV20-1,TRBJ2-7,CSATEGGEQYF,TGCAGTGCCACGGAGGGAGGCGAGCAGTACTTC
TRBD2,few,TRBV13,TRBJ2-1,CASSLAGRGDQFF,TGTGCCAGCAGCTTAGCGGGGAGGGGCGACCAGTTCTTC
TRBD1,-,TRBV27,TRBJ1-2,CASGTGGYYDYTF,TGTGCCAGCGGCACAGGGGGGTACTATGACTACACCTTC
-,many,TRBV6-2/TRBV6-3,TRBJ2-1,CASSYSKAHNEQFF,TGTGCCAGCAGTTACTCGAAAGCCCACAATGAGCAGTTCTTC
TRBD1,-,TRBV5-6,TRBJ2-5,CASSLARGTGVTSETQYF,TGTGCCAGCAGCTTGGCCAGAGGTACAGGGGTCACTTCGGAGACCCAGTACTTC
-,-,TRBV5-5,TRBJ2-3,CARSSGTGTDTPYF,TGTGCCCGCAGCTCCGGGACGGGCACAGATACGCCGTATTTT
TRBD1,many,TRBV4-3,TRBJ1-4,CASSHWTGEAEKLFF,TGCGCCAGCAGCCACTGGACAGGGGAGGCTGAAAAACTGTTTTTT
-,few,TRBV11-2,TRBJ2-1,CASRGHDNEQFF,TGTGCCAGCAGGGGCCATGATAATGAGCAGTTCTTC
-,-,TRBV12-3/TRBV12-4,TRBJ1-5,CASNSTRPNQPQHF,TGTGCCAGCAATTCCACTCGACCCAATCAGCCCCAGCATTTT
TRBD1,few,TRBV24-1,TRBJ2-5,CATSDSDRVGETQYF,TGTGCCACCAGTGATTCAGACAGGGTAGGGGAGACCCAGTACTTC
-,-,TRBV5-5,TRBJ1-5,CASSTRYNQPQHF,TGTGCCAGCAGCACCAGATACAATCAGCCCCAGCATTTT
TRBD1,many,TRBV4-3,TRBJ2-3,CASSQEINRGLDTQYF,TGCGCCAGCAGCCAAGAAATTAACAGGGGGCTAGATACGCAGTATTTT
-,-,TRBV9,TRBJ2-1,CASSGPPSRNEQFF,TGTGCCAGCAGCGGGCCGCCGTCTCGCAATGAGCAGTTCTTC
-,many,TRBV4-3,TRBJ1-3,CASSQDSTGNTIYF,TGCGCCAGCAGCCAAGATTCGACTGGAAACACCATATATTTT
TRBD2,many,TRBV11-2,TRBJ2-3,CASSAGLAGSFGTDTQYF,TGTGCCAGCAGCGCGGGACTAGCGGGGTCTTTTGGCACAGATACGCAGTATTTT
TRBD2,many,TRBV5-1,TRBJ2-3,CASSFQRGYSTDTQYF,TGCGCCAGCAGCTTCCAGCGGGGGTATAGCACAGATACGCAGTATTTT
-,few,TRBV6-6,TRBJ1-1,CASRPGLITEAFF,TGTGCCAGCAGACCGGGACTAATAACTGAAGCTTTCTTT
TRBD1,many,TRBV7-9,TRBJ1-1,CASSLPDRDTEAFF,TGTGCCAGCAGCTTACCCGACAGGGACACTGAAGCTTTCTTT